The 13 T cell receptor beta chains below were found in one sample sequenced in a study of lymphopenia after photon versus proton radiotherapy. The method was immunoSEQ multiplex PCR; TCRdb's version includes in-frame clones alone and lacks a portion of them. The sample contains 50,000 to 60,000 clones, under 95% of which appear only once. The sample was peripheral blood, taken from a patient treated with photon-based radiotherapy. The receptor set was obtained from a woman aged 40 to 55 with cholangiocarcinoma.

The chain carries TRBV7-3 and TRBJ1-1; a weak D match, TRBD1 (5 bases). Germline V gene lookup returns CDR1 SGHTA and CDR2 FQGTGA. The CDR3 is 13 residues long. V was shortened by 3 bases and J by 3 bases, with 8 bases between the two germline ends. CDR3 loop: CASSFGGDTEAFF. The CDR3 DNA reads TGTGCCAGCAGCTTTGGGGGGGACACTGAAGCTTTCTTT.

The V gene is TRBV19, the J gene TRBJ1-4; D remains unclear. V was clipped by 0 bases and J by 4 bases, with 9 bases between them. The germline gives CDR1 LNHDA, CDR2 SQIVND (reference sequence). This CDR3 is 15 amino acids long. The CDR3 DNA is TGTGCCAGTAGTATAGATCGGCGGGGTAATGAAAAACTGTTTTTT. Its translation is CASSIDRRGNEKLFF.

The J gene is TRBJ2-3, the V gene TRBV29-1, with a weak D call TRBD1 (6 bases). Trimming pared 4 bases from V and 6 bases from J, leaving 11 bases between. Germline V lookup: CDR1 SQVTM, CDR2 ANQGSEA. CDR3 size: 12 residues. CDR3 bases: TGCAGCGTTGGCCAGGGGAGTGATACGCAGTATTTT. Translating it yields CSVGQGSDTQYF.

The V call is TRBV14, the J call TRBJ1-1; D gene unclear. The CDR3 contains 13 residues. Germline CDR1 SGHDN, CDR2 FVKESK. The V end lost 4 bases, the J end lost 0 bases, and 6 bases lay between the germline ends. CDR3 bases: TGTGCCAGCAGCCCGATAATGAACACTGAAGCTTTCTTT. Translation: CASSPIMNTEAFF.

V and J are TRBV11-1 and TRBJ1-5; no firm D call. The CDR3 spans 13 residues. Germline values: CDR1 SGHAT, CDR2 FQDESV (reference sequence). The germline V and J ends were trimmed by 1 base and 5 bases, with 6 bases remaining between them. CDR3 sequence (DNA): TGTGCCAGCAGCTTAGGATGGGATCAGCCCCAGCATTTT. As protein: CASSLGWDQPQHF.

CDR3 coding DNA: TGTGCCAGCTCACAGACTAGCGGGGGCACAGATACGCAGTATTTT. Amino acid sequence: CASSQTSGGTDTQYF. This sequence joins TRBV18 and TRBJ2-3; 11 nucleotides line up with TRBD2. The CDR3 totals 15 residues. Germline V gene data show CDR1 as KGHSH and CDR2 as LQKENI. After removal of 4 bases from V and 1 base from J, the junction contained 1 base not matched to a gene.

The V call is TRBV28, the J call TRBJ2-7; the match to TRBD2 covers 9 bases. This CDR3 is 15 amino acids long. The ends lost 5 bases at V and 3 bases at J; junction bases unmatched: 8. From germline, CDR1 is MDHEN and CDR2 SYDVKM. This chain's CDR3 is CASSGSGSLVYEQYF. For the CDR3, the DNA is TGTGCCAGCAGTGGTAGCGGGAGTCTTGTCTACGAGCAGTACTTC.

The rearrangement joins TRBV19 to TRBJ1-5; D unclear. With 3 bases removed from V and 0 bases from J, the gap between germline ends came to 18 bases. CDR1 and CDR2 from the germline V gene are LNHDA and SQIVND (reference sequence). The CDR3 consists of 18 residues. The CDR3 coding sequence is TGTGCCAGTAGTATGATTGGAGGGCGGAGAAATAGCAATCAGCCCCAGCATTTT. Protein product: CASSMIGGRRNSNQPQHF.

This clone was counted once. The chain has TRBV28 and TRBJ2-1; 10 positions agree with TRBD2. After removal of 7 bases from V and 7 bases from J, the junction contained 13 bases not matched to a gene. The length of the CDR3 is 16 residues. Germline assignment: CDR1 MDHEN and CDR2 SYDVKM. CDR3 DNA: TGTGCCAGCACGCCGGTTCTAGCGGGGGCTGAGAATGAGCAGTTCTTC. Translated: CASTPVLAGAENEQFF.

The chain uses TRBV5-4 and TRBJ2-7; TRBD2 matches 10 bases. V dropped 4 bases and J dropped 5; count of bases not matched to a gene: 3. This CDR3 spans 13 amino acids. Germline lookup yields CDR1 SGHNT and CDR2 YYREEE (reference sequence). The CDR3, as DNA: TGTGCCAGCAGCACGGGACTAGCGAACGAGCAGTACTTC. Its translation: CASSTGLANEQYF.

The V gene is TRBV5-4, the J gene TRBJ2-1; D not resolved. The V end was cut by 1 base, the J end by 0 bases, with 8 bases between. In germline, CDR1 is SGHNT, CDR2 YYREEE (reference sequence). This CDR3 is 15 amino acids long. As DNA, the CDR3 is TGTGCCAGCAGCTTGACGGCTTCCTCCTACAATGAGCAGTTCTTC. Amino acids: CASSLTASSYNEQFF. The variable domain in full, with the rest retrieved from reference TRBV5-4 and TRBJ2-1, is ETGVTQSPTHLIKTRGQQVTLRCSSQSGHNTVSWYQQALGQGPQFIFQYYREEENGRGNFPPRFSGLQFPNYSSELNVNALELDDSALYLCASSLTASSYNEQFFGPGTRLTVL.

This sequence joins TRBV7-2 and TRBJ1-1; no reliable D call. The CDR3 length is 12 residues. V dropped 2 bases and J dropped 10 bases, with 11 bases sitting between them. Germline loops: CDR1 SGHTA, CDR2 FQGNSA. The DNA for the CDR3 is TGTGCCAGCAGCTTATCAGGTTCCGTAGCTTTCTTT. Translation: CASSLSGSVAFF.

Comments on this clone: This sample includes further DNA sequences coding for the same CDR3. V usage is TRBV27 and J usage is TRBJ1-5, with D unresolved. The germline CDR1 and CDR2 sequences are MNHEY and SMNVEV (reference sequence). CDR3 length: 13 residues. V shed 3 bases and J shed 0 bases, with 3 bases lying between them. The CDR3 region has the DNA TGTGCCAGCAGTTTGGGTAGCAATCAGCCCCAGCATTTT. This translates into CASSLGSNQPQHF.